This TCR beta chain stems from a study of CD8 T cells in ankylosing spondylitis. Quantitative 5'-RACE with molecular barcodes was used to make the TCR beta libraries. TCRdb re-derived calls from the 5' RACE reads in MiXCR, one entry per CDR3 protein. Of 700,000 or so distinct CDR3 sequences listed, around a fifth were seen once; the top ten hold about a fifth. Note on this clonotype: Its antigen remains unidentified.

Study-wide results and limits: Previously reported in reactive arthritis synovial fluid and blood were some of the motif variants. Eight or nine highly homologous variants made up a TCR beta motif that seemed to typify ankylosing spondylitis blood. There was reportedly significant enrichment of clones that were disease-linked in matched ankylosing spondylitis synovial fluid.

This CDR3 contains 12 residues. V lost 6 bases, J lost 7 bases, and 12 bases lay in between. Germline CDR1 MGHDK, CDR2 SYGVNS. The receptor's source is a male donor with ankylosing spondylitis. Sequencing input: blood, either unsorted or a sorted T cell fraction (not recorded which). This chain uses TRBV25-1 with TRBJ2-5; tentative D call: TRBD1 (6 bases). CDR3 nucleotides: TGTGCCAGCAGCTCTTCACAGGGGACCCAGTACTTC. It translates to CASSSSQGTQYF.